This TCR beta chain is drawn from a study of identical twins. Findings and caveats of the study: The degree of excess twin sharing was weaker in beta out-of-frame sequences. For cord blood, abundant beta clonotypes had fewer insertions, unlike memory repertoires, which showed none.

V shed 5 bases and J shed 5 bases, with 18 bases lying between them. This CDR3 has 16 amino acids. Germline V gene lookup returns CDR1 SGHAT and CDR2 FQDESV (reference sequence). This clonotype appeared many times. The antigen remains undetermined. MiXCR, applied by TCRdb to the 5' RACE reads, yields one record per CDR3 protein. In the table there are 200,000 to 250,000 distinct CDR3 sequences, approximately 7% of which are singletons. These records were also assigned to another study, of yellow fever vaccine responses in identical twins.

The clonotype comes from a woman aged 18-35 years in good health. V gene TRBV11-1 combines with J gene TRBJ2-2; TRBD2 might be the D (6 bases). The specimen sequenced was memory (CD45RO+) T cells sorted from blood. This CDR3 reads CASSASGAAGTGELFF. The CDR3 nucleotides are TGTGCCAGCAGCGCCTCTGGAGCGGCGGGGACCGGGGAGCTGTTTTTT.